The present TCR beta chain was sequenced within a study of post-analysis software for immune sequencing data. Study findings and constraints: TRBV segments more frequent in patients than in controls numbered roughly 5 and included TRBV5-6, TRBV5-1 and TRBV20-1.

This clonotype occurred a few times. Its specificity is unknown. Tagging with unique molecular identifiers was a feature of the TCR beta cDNA libraries. TCRdb fed the PCR reads into MiXCR, producing one record per CDR3 protein. The sample comprises about 820,000 distinct CDR3 sequences, about 53% of which are singletons, and roughly 4.4% rests with the top ten. V was shortened by 5 bases and J by 5 bases, with 16 bases between the two germline ends. The CDR3 consists of 14 residues. The sequencing sample was made of blood. The chain employs TRBV12-3 or TRBV12-4 and TRBJ2-7, with D perhaps TRBD1 or TRBD2 (6 bases each). This receptor was taken from a girl under 18 with multiple sclerosis. CDR3: CASSGGTPRDEQYF. The CDR3 nucleotides read TGTGCCAGCAGTGGGGGGACACCGAGAGACGAGCAGTACTTC.